Below, one T cell receptor beta chain is given with its context. Its antigen is unknown. This specimen comes from a study of a mutant IDH1 vaccine in newly diagnosed glioma. Study-wide context: Patients in the study were vaccinated eight times, receiving shots in weeks 1, 3, 5, 7, 11, 15, 19 and 23. Patients' prior therapy spanned radiotherapy, temozolomide, or both; most underwent both. Regarding the study as a whole: Pseudoprogression appeared unlinked to shifts in leading peripheral T cell clonotypes.

Time point described: week 11, during vaccination. Every vaccine dose comprised 300 ug of mutant IDH1 20-mer peptide plus topical imiquimod. V was clipped by 5 bases and J by 6 bases; unmatched bases: 7. CDR1 and CDR2 (germline): SGHTA, FQGTGA. The CDR3 is made up of 14 amino acids. Sequencing used immunoSEQ multiplex PCR; TCRdb keeps in-frame clones, though not all of them. The repertoire consists of 110,000 or so clones, with roughly 90% occurring once and the leading ten covering around 0.6%. The sequenced sample was PBMCs, obtained from a glioma patient whose treatment included an IDH1 peptide vaccine. The rearrangement links TRBV7-3 to TRBJ2-1, with 7 bases matching TRBD2. This sequence originates from a woman in her fifties or sixties with glioma. CDR3 region: CASSPGLGINEQFF. CDR3 coding DNA: TGTGCCAGCAGCCCAGGACTAGGGATCAATGAGCAGTTCTTC.